These T cell receptor beta chains were read from a single sample in a study of blood T cells in healthy people across ages. TCRdb used MiXCR to reprocess the 5' RACE reads, holding one entry per CDR3 protein. The sample shows over 1.5 million distinct CDR3 sequences, around half of them seen only once. The sample comprised blood. Receptors originate from a woman aged 40 to 50 in good health. The CDR3 runs from the conserved cysteine through the conserved F or W. The D gene is left open where the match is weak. Size tells how often a clone was seen (once, few, many) or the class of an expanded clone, and some rows leave it out.

>TRBV6-6|TRBJ2-4|17|once|.
CASSYQQYPGEKNIQYF
TGTGCCAGCAGTTACCAACAGTATCCGGGTGAGAAAAACATTCAGTACTTC
>TRBV18|TRBJ2-5|12|once|.
CASSRTDGHGYF
TGTGCCAGCTCACGAACGGACGGTCACGGGTACTTC
>TRBV6-2/TRBV6-3|TRBJ2-1|12|.|TRBD1
CASSYRGTVKFF
TGTGCCAGCAGTTACCGAGGGACAGTTAAGTTCTTC
>TRBV6-5|TRBJ2-5|13|.|.
CASSKPGLETQYF
TGTGCCAGCAGCAAACCGGGACTAGAGACCCAGTACTTC
>TRBV12-5|TRBJ2-3|15|.|.
CASGSGPASTDTQYF
TGTGCTAGTGGTTCGGGTCCCGCATCGACAGATACGCAGTATTTT
>TRBV29-1|TRBJ1-2|14|.|TRBD1
CSVEEGQGGYGYTF
TGCAGCGTTGAAGAAGGACAGGGGGGCTATGGCTACACCTTC
>TRBV4-3|TRBJ2-3|17|few|TRBD2
CASSQVMLAGGTDTQYF
TGCGCCAGCAGCCAAGTCATGTTAGCGGGAGGCACAGATACGCAGTATTTT
>TRBV9|TRBJ2-7|16|.|TRBD1
CASSSEDRAFSYEQYF
TGTGCCAGCAGCTCAGAAGACAGGGCCTTTTCCTACGAGCAGTACTTC
>TRBV20-1|TRBJ2-7|15|.|.
CSAQARAKGVHEQYF
TGCAGTGCTCAGGCCCGGGCCAAGGGGGTCCACGAGCAGTACTTC
>TRBV7-3|TRBJ2-1|17|.|TRBD2
CASSLTMRGASYNEQFF
TGTGCCAGCAGCTTAACTATGCGGGGGGCTAGTTACAATGAGCAGTTCTTC
>TRBV7-7|TRBJ2-5|16|.|TRBD1
CASSGIQGAPQETQYF
TGTGCTAGCAGCGGGATACAGGGGGCCCCCCAAGAGACCCAGTACTTC
>TRBV20-1|TRBJ2-3|15|.|TRBD2
CSARGGLAAGGTQYF
TGCAGTGCTAGAGGGGGACTAGCGGCTGGGGGAACGCAGTATTTT
>TRBV9|TRBJ2-1|16|.|.
CASSRYGGRLHNEQFF
TGTGCCAGCAGCAGATATGGCGGACGCTTACACAATGAGCAGTTCTTC
>TRBV7-2|TRBJ2-3|16|once|TRBD2
CASSLRSGGAADTQYF
TGTGCCAGCAGCTTAAGGAGCGGGGGGGCCGCAGATACGCAGTATTTT
>TRBV25-1|TRBJ2-3|16|.|.
CASRKDRPGATDTQYF
TGTGCCAGCAGAAAGGACAGACCAGGGGCCACAGATACGCAGTATTTT
>TRBV9|TRBJ1-2|16|.|.
CASSVGSAVRGGGYTF
TGTGCCAGCAGCGTAGGTTCTGCTGTGAGGGGCGGAGGCTACACCTTC
>TRBV2|TRBJ2-5|12|.|.
CASTPGGTGRYF
TGTGCCAGCACCCCGGGGGGGACAGGGAGGTACTTC